This T cell receptor beta chain is drawn from a study of cytomegalovirus exposure and HLA in healthy donors. A note on this clone: What it recognizes is unknown.

Vbeta (60) and Jbeta (13) primers were used in the PCR. The assay was immunoSEQ multiplex PCR, and TCRdb's table has in-frame clones only and misses some. The sample holds about 180,000 clones, 80% seen once. CDR3 length equals 13 residues. The germline V gene encodes CDR1 LNHDA and CDR2 SQIVND (reference sequence). The V gene end was trimmed by 4 bases and the J gene end by 2 bases; junction bases not matched to a gene: 0. The study's findings and limits: There were reportedly fewer N-insertions in an Asian-associated ancestry cluster than the roughly 700-donor mean, in a later analysis.

Sequencing used PBMCs. This sequence joins TRBV19 and TRBJ2-5; 8 bases align to TRBD1. The receptor comes from a woman in her twenties or thirties in good health and CMV-seronegative. The CDR3 sequence is CASSRQGQETQYF. The CDR3 coding sequence is TGTGCCAGTAGTAGACAGGGGCAAGAGACCCAGTACTTC.